The rows below give T cell receptor beta chains drawn from one sample of a study of T-cell memory formation after mild COVID-19. TCRdb reanalysed the 5' RACE reads using MiXCR and keeps one entry per CDR3 protein. The sample includes around 510,000 distinct CDR3 sequences, roughly 21% of them seen just once. Specimen: PBMCs or a T cell subset sorted from them (not recorded which). The source of these receptors is an adult woman who had mild COVID-19 (a few samples of this study predate the infection). Cell type and time point are not known. The CDR3 runs from the conserved cysteine through the conserved F or W. The order of the fields is J gene, clone size, V gene, D gene, CDR3 protein, CDR3 DNA. A D gene is named only where the DNA matches it firmly. Size tells how often a clone was seen (once, few, many) or the class of an expanded clone, and some rows leave it out.

J: TRBJ2-7
size: many
V: TRBV9
D: NA
CDR3: CASSVGAGDKSSYEQYF
DNA: TGTGCCAGCAGCGTAGGTGCAGGGGACAAATCTTCCTACGAGCAGTACTTC

J: TRBJ2-7
size: NA
V: TRBV7-9
D: NA
CDR3: CASTVQGSGYEQYF
DNA: TGTGCCAGCACTGTTCAGGGTAGTGGCTACGAGCAGTACTTC

J: TRBJ2-3
size: NA
V: TRBV7-3
D: NA
CDR3: CASSSDTRSTDTQYF
DNA: TGTGCCAGCAGCTCGGACACTAGAAGCACAGATACGCAGTATTTT

J: TRBJ1-2
size: few
V: TRBV4-1
D: NA
CDR3: CASSHQANSNYGYTF
DNA: TGCGCCAGCAGCCATCAAGCGAATTCTAACTATGGCTACACCTTC

J: TRBJ2-1
size: few
V: TRBV7-3
D: TRBD2
CDR3: CASSPRLAGGSLSF
DNA: TGTGCCAGCAGCCCAAGACTAGCGGGAGGTTCTTTGTCCTTC

J: TRBJ2-1
size: NA
V: TRBV6-4
D: TRBD2
CDR3: CASRSSGVDGEQFF
DNA: TGTGCCAGCAGAAGTAGCGGGGTAGACGGCGAGCAGTTCTTC

J: TRBJ2-7
size: NA
V: TRBV7-9
D: TRBD2
CDR3: CASSLYGTTEQYF
DNA: TGTGCCAGCAGCCTATACGGGACTACGGAGCAGTACTTC

J: TRBJ1-1
size: many
V: TRBV4-1
D: NA
CDR3: CASSQGGGTVAFF
DNA: TGCGCCAGCAGCCAAGGGGGGGGAACGGTGGCTTTCTTT

J: TRBJ1-6
size: NA
V: TRBV27
D: NA
CDR3: CASSLSTTRLGPLHF
DNA: TGTGCCAGCAGTTTATCGACGACTCGCCTCGGACCCCTCCACTTT

J: TRBJ1-1
size: NA
V: TRBV6-2/TRBV6-3
D: NA
CDR3: CASKTSSTEAFF
DNA: TGTGCCAGCAAGACCTCGTCCACTGAAGCTTTCTTT

J: TRBJ2-1
size: NA
V: TRBV6-2/TRBV6-3
D: NA
CDR3: CASSQDKPNEQFF
DNA: TGTGCCAGCAGTCAAGACAAACCCAATGAGCAGTTCTTC

J: TRBJ1-2
size: NA
V: TRBV18
D: NA
CDR3: CASSPRDGGGYTF
DNA: TGTGCCAGCTCACCCCGGGACGGGGGTGGCTACACCTTC

J: TRBJ1-4
size: NA
V: TRBV7-9
D: TRBD1
CDR3: CASSPFWTGDTPEKLFF
DNA: TGTGCCAGCAGCCCATTTTGGACAGGGGATACCCCCGAAAAACTGTTTTTT

J: TRBJ2-2
size: few
V: TRBV5-1
D: NA
CDR3: CASSLAAVTGELFF
DNA: TGCGCCAGCAGCTTGGCCGCGGTCACCGGGGAGCTGTTTTTT

J: TRBJ2-7
size: few
V: TRBV7-2
D: NA
CDR3: CASSPVPGTYEQYF
DNA: TGTGCCAGCAGCCCCGTTCCAGGAACCTACGAGCAGTACTTC

J: TRBJ1-2
size: NA
V: TRBV20-1
D: TRBD1
CDR3: CSARQGASYGYTF
DNA: TGCAGTGCTAGACAGGGGGCCAGCTATGGCTACACCTTC

J: TRBJ1-1
size: NA
V: TRBV20-1
D: NA
CDR3: CSARAGTPNTEAFF
DNA: TGCAGTGCTAGAGCGGGGACACCTAACACTGAAGCTTTCTTT

J: TRBJ2-1
size: NA
V: TRBV7-8
D: TRBD2
CDR3: CASRFTGTSGGYNEQFF
DNA: TGTGCCAGCAGATTCACGGGGACTAGCGGGGGCTACAATGAGCAGTTCTTC

J: TRBJ2-7
size: NA
V: TRBV12-3/TRBV12-4
D: TRBD2
CDR3: CASSRTSGRANEQYF
DNA: TGTGCCAGCAGCAGGACTAGCGGGAGGGCCAACGAGCAGTACTTC

J: TRBJ1-5
size: NA
V: TRBV7-2
D: TRBD1
CDR3: CASSTDRAKGPQHF
DNA: TGTGCCAGCAGCACAGACAGGGCGAAAGGGCCCCAGCATTTT

J: TRBJ2-7
size: few
V: TRBV5-6
D: TRBD1
CDR3: CASGRDRGAHEQYF
DNA: TGTGCCAGCGGCCGGGACAGGGGGGCACACGAGCAGTACTTC

J: TRBJ2-2
size: NA
V: TRBV4-1
D: NA
CDR3: CASSHTSSVTDTGELFF
DNA: TGCGCCAGCAGCCATACCTCTTCAGTGACCGACACCGGGGAGCTGTTTTTT

J: TRBJ2-7
size: NA
V: TRBV5-1
D: NA
CDR3: CASSLGPDREQYF
DNA: TGCGCCAGCAGCTTAGGTCCGGACCGGGAGCAGTACTTC

J: TRBJ2-7
size: NA
V: TRBV6-2/TRBV6-3
D: TRBD2
CDR3: CASSYRPSGRALAHEQYF
DNA: TGTGCCAGCAGTTACAGGCCTAGCGGGAGGGCCTTGGCCCACGAGCAGTACTTC

J: TRBJ2-7
size: few
V: TRBV12-3/TRBV12-4
D: NA
CDR3: CASSLGRASALGYEQYF
DNA: TGTGCCAGCAGTTTGGGCAGGGCGTCGGCGCTGGGCTACGAGCAGTACTTC

J: TRBJ2-1
size: NA
V: TRBV5-5
D: TRBD1
CDR3: CASSLVGTVNYNEQFF
DNA: TGTGCCAGCAGCTTGGTGGGGACAGTCAACTACAATGAGCAGTTCTTC

J: TRBJ1-6
size: NA
V: TRBV12-3/TRBV12-4
D: TRBD1
CDR3: CASSSRQGGNSPLHF
DNA: TGTGCCAGCAGTTCCCGACAGGGGGGCAATTCACCCCTCCACTTT

J: TRBJ1-2
size: NA
V: TRBV12-3/TRBV12-4
D: TRBD1
CDR3: CASSWSTGGYTF
DNA: TGTGCCAGCAGCTGGAGTACAGGGGGGTACACCTTC

J: TRBJ1-1
size: NA
V: TRBV6-6
D: NA
CDR3: CASSYGKELNTEAFF
DNA: TGTGCCAGCAGTTACGGGAAGGAATTGAACACTGAAGCTTTCTTT

J: TRBJ2-2
size: few
V: TRBV6-6
D: TRBD1
CDR3: CASSRNTGTAPGELFF
DNA: TGTGCCAGCAGTCGAAACACCGGGACAGCCCCCGGGGAGCTGTTTTTT

J: TRBJ2-2
size: few
V: TRBV6-5
D: TRBD2
CDR3: CASSYSRLAITGELFF
DNA: TGTGCCAGCAGTTACTCAAGACTAGCGATCACCGGGGAGCTGTTTTTT

J: TRBJ2-5
size: few
V: TRBV4-2
D: NA
CDR3: CASSQDGTRGRQETQYF
DNA: TGTGCCAGCAGCCAAGATGGAACTAGGGGCCGGCAAGAGACCCAGTACTTC

J: TRBJ1-2
size: few
V: TRBV12-3/TRBV12-4
D: NA
CDR3: CASRGRGYGYTF
DNA: TGTGCCAGCAGGGGACGGGGATATGGCTACACCTTC

J: TRBJ2-1
size: few
V: TRBV29-1
D: NA
CDR3: CSVARSAYDEQFF
DNA: TGCAGCGTAGCTAGGTCCGCGTACGATGAGCAGTTCTTC

J: TRBJ2-3
size: few
V: TRBV6-6
D: TRBD1
CDR3: CASSGQESSTDTQYF
DNA: TGTGCCAGCAGCGGACAGGAGAGTAGCACAGATACGCAGTATTTT

J: TRBJ1-1
size: NA
V: TRBV7-9
D: TRBD1
CDR3: CASSQSLTGRAEAFF
DNA: TGTGCCAGCAGCCAATCCTTGACAGGGAGAGCTGAAGCTTTCTTT

J: TRBJ2-7
size: NA
V: TRBV15
D: NA
CDR3: CATSRAGGTYEQYF
DNA: TGTGCCACCAGCAGAGCTGGAGGAACCTACGAGCAGTACTTC

J: TRBJ1-2
size: NA
V: TRBV29-1
D: NA
CDR3: CSVEWIGRRGSTRGYTF
DNA: TGCAGCGTTGAATGGATCGGACGCCGGGGATCAACGCGTGGCTACACCTTC

J: TRBJ1-1
size: few
V: TRBV6-5
D: TRBD1
CDR3: CASSFSHDRVLEAFF
DNA: TGTGCCAGCAGTTTTTCTCATGACAGGGTTTTAGAAGCTTTCTTT

J: TRBJ1-1
size: few
V: TRBV6-1
D: NA
CDR3: CASAFRDGYTEAFF
DNA: TGTGCCAGCGCATTCCGGGATGGTTACACTGAAGCTTTCTTT

J: TRBJ2-7
size: few
V: TRBV11-2
D: NA
CDR3: CASSLLGANYEQYF
DNA: TGTGCCAGCAGCTTACTAGGCGCGAACTACGAGCAGTACTTC

J: TRBJ2-7
size: few
V: TRBV5-6
D: NA
CDR3: CASSTTVGESYEQYF
DNA: TGTGCCAGCAGTACCACAGTGGGGGAGTCCTACGAGCAGTACTTC

J: TRBJ1-2
size: NA
V: TRBV29-1
D: NA
CDR3: CSVGQANYGYTF
DNA: TGCAGCGTTGGACAGGCTAACTATGGCTACACCTTC

J: TRBJ1-2
size: many
V: TRBV6-5
D: TRBD1
CDR3: CASSYEGQSYGYTF
DNA: TGTGCCAGCAGTTACGAGGGACAGAGCTATGGCTACACCTTC

J: TRBJ2-7
size: NA
V: TRBV2
D: NA
CDR3: CASSNINAGTSYEQYF
DNA: TGTGCCAGCAGCAACATAAACGCCGGGACCTCCTACGAGCAGTACTTC

J: TRBJ2-5
size: NA
V: TRBV2
D: NA
CDR3: CASSERDETQYF
DNA: TGTGCCAGCAGTGAAAGGGATGAGACCCAGTACTTC

J: TRBJ1-6
size: once
V: TRBV12-3/TRBV12-4
D: TRBD1
CDR3: CASRKQGASPLHF
DNA: TGTGCCAGCAGAAAACAGGGGGCTTCACCCCTCCACTTT

J: TRBJ2-2
size: few
V: TRBV7-2
D: NA
CDR3: CASSLERAGGELFF
DNA: TGTGCCAGCAGCTTAGAGAGGGCCGGCGGGGAGCTGTTTTTT

J: TRBJ2-7
size: few
V: TRBV5-1
D: TRBD2
CDR3: CASSWIAGGLSYEQYF
DNA: TGCGCCAGCAGCTGGATAGCGGGGGGGCTCTCCTACGAGCAGTACTTC

J: TRBJ1-2
size: NA
V: TRBV7-9
D: NA
CDR3: CASSSTATRFDYGYTF
DNA: TGTGCCAGCAGCTCGACAGCAACCCGCTTTGACTATGGCTACACCTTC

J: TRBJ1-2
size: few
V: TRBV5-6
D: NA
CDR3: CASSLLSGNGYTF
DNA: TGTGCCAGCAGCTTGTTGTCGGGGAATGGCTACACCTTC

J: TRBJ2-7
size: NA
V: TRBV6-2/TRBV6-3
D: TRBD1
CDR3: CASSRGAGGYEQYF
DNA: TGTGCCAGCAGTCGAGGAGCAGGGGGATACGAGCAGTACTTC

J: TRBJ2-7
size: NA
V: TRBV4-2
D: TRBD2
CDR3: CASSQVREGAYEQYF
DNA: TGTGCCAGCAGCCAAGTCAGGGAGGGAGCCTACGAGCAGTACTTC